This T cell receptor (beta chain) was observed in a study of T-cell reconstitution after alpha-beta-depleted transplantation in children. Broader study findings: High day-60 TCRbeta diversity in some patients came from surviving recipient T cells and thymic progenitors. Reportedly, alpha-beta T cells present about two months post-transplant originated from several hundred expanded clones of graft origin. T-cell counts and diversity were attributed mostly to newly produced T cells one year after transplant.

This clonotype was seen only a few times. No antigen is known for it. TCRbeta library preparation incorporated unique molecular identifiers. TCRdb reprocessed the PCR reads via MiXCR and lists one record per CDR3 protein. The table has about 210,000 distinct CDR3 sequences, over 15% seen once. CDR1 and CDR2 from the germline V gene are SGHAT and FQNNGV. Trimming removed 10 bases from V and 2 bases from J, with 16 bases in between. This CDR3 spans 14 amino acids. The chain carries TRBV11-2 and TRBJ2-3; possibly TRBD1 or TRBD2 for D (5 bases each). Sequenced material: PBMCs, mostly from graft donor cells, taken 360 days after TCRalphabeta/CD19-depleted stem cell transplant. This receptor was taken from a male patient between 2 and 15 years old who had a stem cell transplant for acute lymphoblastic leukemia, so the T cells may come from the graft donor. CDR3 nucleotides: TGTGCCATCTTGCCGGGACCGCACACAGATACGCAGTATTTT. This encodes CAILPGPHTDTQYF.